What follows is one T cell receptor beta chain and its context. Its antigen is not known. CDR1 is SGHRS and CDR2 is YFSETQ in the germline V gene. The ends were cut back, 0 bases at V and 4 bases at J, with 8 bases in the middle. The CDR3 length is 14 residues. These data originate in a study of cytomegalovirus exposure and HLA in healthy donors. The overall study: Researchers previously reported finding roughly 120 million unique TCR beta sequences from about 179 million T cells.

Use of 60 Vbeta and 13 Jbeta primers characterized the PCR. The protocol was immunoSEQ multiplex PCR, while the TCRdb copy is restricted to in-frame clones and leaves out a portion. The table includes around 150,000 clones, around 80% detected once. General study results and limits: In vitro data verified a few CMV-associated chains as specific for CMV antigens.

The chain carries TRBV5-1 and TRBJ1-3; D may be TRBD1 (6 bases). The sample comprised PBMCs. The receptor was derived from a man between 18 and 35 years old in good health and CMV-seronegative. This chain's CDR3 is CASSLETGGNTIYF. Written as DNA, the CDR3 is TGCGCCAGCAGCTTGGAGACAGGAGGAAACACCATATATTTT.